This section outlines one TCR beta chain sequence together with its context. The repertoire was sequenced with immunoSEQ multiplex PCR; TCRdb's copy has only in-frame clones and lacks some. The data contain 370,000 or so clones, approximately 80% of them singletons. This specimen belongs to a study of blood T cell repertoires in COVID-19. Per the germline V gene, CDR1 is SNHLY and CDR2 is FYNNEI. V lost 0 bases and J lost 8, with 10 bases in between. The CDR3 sequence is 13 residues long. This TCR came from a human donor with acute or convalescent COVID-19. The donor label of this sample is uncertain. Sequencing was done on a sample of peripheral blood. The rearrangement joins TRBV2 to TRBJ1-1; D may be TRBD1 (5 bases). CDR3 residues: CASSEAGQEEAFF. In nucleotides, the CDR3 is TGTGCCAGCAGTGAAGCGGGGCAGGAGGAAGCTTTCTTT.